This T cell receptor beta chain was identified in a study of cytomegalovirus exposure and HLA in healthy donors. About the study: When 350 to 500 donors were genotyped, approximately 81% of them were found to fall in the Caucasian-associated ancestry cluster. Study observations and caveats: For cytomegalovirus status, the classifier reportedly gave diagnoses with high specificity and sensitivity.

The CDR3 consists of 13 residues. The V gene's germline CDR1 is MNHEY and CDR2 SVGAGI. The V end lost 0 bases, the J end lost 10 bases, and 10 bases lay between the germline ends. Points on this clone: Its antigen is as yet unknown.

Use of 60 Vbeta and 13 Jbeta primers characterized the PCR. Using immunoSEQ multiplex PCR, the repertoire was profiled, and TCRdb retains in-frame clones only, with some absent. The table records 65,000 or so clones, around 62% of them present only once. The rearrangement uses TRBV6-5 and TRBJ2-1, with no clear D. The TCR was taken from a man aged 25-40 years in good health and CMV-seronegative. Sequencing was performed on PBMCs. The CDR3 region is CASSYSRVREQFF. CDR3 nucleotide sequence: TGTGCCAGCAGTTACTCACGGGTTCGGGAGCAGTTCTTC.